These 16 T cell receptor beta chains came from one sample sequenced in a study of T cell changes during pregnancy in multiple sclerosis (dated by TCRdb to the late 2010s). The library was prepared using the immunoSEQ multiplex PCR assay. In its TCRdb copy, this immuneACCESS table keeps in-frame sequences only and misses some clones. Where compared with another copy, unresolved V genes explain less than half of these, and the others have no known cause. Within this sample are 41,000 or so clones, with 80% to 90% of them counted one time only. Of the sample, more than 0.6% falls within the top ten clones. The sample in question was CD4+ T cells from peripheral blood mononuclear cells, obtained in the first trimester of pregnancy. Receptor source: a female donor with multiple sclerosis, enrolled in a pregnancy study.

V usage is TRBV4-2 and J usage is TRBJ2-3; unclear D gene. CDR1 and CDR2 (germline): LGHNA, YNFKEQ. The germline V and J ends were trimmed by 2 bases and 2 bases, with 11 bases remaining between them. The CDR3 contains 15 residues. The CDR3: CASSQTPGLTDTQYF. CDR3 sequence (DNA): TGTGCCAGCAGCCAAACCCCGGGTCTCACAGATACGCAGTATTTT.

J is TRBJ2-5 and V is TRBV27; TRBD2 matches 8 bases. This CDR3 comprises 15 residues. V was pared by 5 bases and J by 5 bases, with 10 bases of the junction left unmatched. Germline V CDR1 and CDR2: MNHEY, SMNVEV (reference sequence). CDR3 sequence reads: CASSAPGGPPETQYF. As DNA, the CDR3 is TGTGCCAGCAGTGCCCCGGGAGGGCCTCCGGAGACCCAGTACTTC.

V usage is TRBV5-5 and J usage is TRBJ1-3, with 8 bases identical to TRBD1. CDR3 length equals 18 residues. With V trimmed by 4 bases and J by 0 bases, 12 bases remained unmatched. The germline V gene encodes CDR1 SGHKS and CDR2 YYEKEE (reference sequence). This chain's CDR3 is CASSPIGRTGSSGNTIYF. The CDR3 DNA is TGTGCCAGCAGCCCCATTGGCCGGACAGGGAGCTCTGGAAACACCATATATTTT. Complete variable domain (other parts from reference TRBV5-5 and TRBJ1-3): DAGVTQSPTHLIKTRGQQVTLRCSPISGHKSVSWYQQVLGQGPQFIFQYYEKEERGRGNFPDRFSARQFPNYSSELNVNALLLGDSALYLCASSPIGRTGSSGNTIYFGEGSWLTVV.

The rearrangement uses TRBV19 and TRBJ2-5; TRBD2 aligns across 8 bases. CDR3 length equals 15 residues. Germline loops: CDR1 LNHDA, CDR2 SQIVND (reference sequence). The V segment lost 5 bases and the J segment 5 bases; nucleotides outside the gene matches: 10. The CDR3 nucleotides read TGTGCCAGTAGTCCGACTAGCGTGCGAAAGGAGACCCAGTACTTC. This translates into CASSPTSVRKETQYF.

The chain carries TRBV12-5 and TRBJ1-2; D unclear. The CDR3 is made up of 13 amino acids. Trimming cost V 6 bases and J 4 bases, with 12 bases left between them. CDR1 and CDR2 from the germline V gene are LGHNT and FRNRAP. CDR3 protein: CASGSFGSYGYTF. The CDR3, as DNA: TGTGCTAGTGGGTCCTTTGGGAGCTATGGCTACACCTTC. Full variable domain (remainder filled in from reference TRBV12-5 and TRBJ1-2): DARVTQTPRHKVTEMGQEVTMRCQPILGHNTVFWYRQTMMQGLELLAYFRNRAPLDDSGMPKDRFSAEMPDATLATLKIQPSEPRDSAVYFCASGSFGSYGYTFGSGTRLTVV.

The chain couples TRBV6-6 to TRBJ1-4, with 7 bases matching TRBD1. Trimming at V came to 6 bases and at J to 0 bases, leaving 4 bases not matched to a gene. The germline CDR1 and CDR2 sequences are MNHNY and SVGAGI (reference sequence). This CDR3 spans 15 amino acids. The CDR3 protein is CASSRTGSTNEKLFF. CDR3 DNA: TGTGCCAGCAGCCGGACAGGTTCAACTAATGAAAAACTGTTTTTT.

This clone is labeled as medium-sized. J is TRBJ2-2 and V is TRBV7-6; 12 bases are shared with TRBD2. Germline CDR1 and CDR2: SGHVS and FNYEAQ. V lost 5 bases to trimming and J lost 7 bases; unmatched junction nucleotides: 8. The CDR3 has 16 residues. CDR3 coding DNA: TGTGCCAGCAGCCGGACTAGCGGGACGATCGGCGGGGAGCTGTTTTTT. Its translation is CASSRTSGTIGGELFF.

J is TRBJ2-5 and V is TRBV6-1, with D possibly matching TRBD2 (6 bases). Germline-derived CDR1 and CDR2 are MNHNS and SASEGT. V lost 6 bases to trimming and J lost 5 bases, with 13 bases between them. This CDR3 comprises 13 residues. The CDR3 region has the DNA TGTGCCAGCAGCAGTAGGAGGGTGGAGACCCAGTACTTC. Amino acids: CASSSRRVETQYF.

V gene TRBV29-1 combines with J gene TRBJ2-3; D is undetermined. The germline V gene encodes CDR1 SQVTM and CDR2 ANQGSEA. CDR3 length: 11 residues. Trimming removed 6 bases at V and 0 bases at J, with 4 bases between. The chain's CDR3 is CSVRSTDTQYF. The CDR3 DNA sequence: TGCAGCGTCAGGAGCACAGATACGCAGTATTTT.

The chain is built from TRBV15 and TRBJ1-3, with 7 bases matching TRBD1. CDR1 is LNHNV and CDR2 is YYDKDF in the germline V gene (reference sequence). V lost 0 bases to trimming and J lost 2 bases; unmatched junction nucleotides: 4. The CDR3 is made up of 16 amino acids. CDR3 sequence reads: CATSRDQGGTGNTIYF. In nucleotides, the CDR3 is TGTGCCACCAGCAGAGATCAGGGGGGCACTGGAAACACCATATATTTT.

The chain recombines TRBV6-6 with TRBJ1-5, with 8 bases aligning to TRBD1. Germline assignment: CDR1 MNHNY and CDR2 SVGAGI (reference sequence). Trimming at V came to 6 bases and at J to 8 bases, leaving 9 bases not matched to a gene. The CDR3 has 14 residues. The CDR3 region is CASRGDRWMEPQHF. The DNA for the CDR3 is TGTGCCAGCAGGGGGGACAGGTGGATGGAGCCCCAGCATTTT.

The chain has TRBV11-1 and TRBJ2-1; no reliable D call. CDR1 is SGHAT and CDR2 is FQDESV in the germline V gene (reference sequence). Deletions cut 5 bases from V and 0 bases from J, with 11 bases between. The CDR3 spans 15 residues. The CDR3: CASSLGRSSYNEQFF. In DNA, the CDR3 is TGTGCCAGCAGCCTAGGACGGAGCTCCTACAATGAGCAGTTCTTC.

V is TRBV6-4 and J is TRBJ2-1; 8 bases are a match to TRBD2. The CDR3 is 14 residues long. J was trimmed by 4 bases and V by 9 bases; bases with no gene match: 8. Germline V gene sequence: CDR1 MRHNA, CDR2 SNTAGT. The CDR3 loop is CASPGTRKYNEQFF. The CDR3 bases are TGTGCCAGTCCCGGGACTAGAAAATACAATGAGCAGTTCTTC.

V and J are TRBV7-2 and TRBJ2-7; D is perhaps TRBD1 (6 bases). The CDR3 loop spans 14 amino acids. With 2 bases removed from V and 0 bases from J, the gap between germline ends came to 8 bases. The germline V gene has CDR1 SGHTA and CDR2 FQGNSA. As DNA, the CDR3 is TGTGCCAGCAGCTTAACAGGGAACTCCTACGAGCAGTACTTC. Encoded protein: CASSLTGNSYEQYF. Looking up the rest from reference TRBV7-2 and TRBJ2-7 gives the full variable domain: GAGVSQSPSNKVTEKGKDVELRCDPISGHTALYWYRQSLGQGLEFLIYFQGNSAPDKSGLPSDRFSAERTGGSVSTLTIQRTQQEDSAVYLCASSLTGNSYEQYFGPGTRLTVT.

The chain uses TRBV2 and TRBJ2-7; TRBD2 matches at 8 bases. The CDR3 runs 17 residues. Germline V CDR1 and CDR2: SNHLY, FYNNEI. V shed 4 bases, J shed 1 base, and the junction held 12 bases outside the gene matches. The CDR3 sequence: CASSVSMGLEISYEQYF. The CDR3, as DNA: TGTGCCAGCAGTGTCAGTATGGGACTAGAAATTTCCTACGAGCAGTACTTC.

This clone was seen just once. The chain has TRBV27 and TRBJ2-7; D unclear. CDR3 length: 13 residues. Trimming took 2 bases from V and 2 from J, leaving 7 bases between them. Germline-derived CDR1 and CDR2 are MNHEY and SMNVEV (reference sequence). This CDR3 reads CASSLRSTYEQYF. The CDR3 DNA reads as TGTGCCAGCAGTTTAAGGAGCACCTACGAGCAGTACTTC.